This T cell receptor beta chain was recovered during a study of human T cells and chemical hapten exposure. Regarding the study as a whole: Among TCRs, those above 1 in 1000 frequency were unaffected by DPC sensitization.

Time point denoted: healthy volunteer bleed at 6 weeks. Unfractionated whole blood yielded total RNA. On this clonotype itself: Its antigen is undetermined.

CDR1 is LNHNV, CDR2 YYDKDF, per germline (reference sequence). This CDR3 is built from 16 residues. V lost 0 bases and J lost 13; bases outside the gene matches: 9. Each CDR3 protein gets one entry after TCRdb re-called the RACE reads with MiXCR. Found here are approximately 34,000 distinct CDR3 sequences, about 5.5% of them singletons; the top ten hold roughly 12%. Sequenced sample: whole blood. The receptor comes from a human donor in good health. Some clones in this sample may be carry-over from other donors' samples. J is TRBJ2-3 and V is TRBV15, with 14 bases matching TRBD2. CDR3 nucleotide sequence: TGTGCCACCAGCAGAGATGATCAGGGACTAGCGGGAGAAAAGTATTTT. This translates into CATSRDDQGLAGEKYF.